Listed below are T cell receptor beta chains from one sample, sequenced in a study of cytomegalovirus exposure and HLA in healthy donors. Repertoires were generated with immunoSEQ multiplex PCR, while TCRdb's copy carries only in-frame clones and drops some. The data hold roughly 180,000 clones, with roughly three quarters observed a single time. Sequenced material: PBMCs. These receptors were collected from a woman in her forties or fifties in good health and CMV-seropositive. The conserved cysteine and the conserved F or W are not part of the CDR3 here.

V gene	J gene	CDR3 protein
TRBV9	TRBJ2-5	ASSGPQGEETQY
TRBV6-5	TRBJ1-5	ASRGQINQPQH
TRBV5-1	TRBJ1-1	ASSLASTPNTEAF
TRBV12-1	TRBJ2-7	ASSLRDRDDSYEQY
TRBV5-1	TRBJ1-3	ASSLGQTGNTIY
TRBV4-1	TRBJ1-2	ASSQGPGQNYGYT
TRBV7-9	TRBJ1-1	ASSLVQVNTEAF
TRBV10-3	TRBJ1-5	ATWTGSGNQPQH
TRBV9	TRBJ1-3	ASSVAGGNTIY
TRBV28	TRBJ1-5	ASSSGAGSNQPQH
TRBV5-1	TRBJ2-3	ASSLAGTDTQY
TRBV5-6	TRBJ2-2	ASSLSTGRTGELF
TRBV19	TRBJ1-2	ASSRDRYGYT
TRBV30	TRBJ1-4	AWSADRWQEKLF
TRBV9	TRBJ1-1	ASSVATGTEAF
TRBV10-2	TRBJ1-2	ASQGANYGYT
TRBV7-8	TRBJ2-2	ASSRPSGGATGELF
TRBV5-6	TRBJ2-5	ASSSKETQY
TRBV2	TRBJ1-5	ASSARLTGGTSGNQPQH
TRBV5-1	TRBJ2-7	ASSLAGQLYEQY
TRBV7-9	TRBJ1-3	ASSSGSSGNTIY
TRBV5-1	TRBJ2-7	ASSPSAGTGYEQY
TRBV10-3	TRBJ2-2	ATGGGTGELF
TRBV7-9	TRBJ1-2	ASSLRREDGYT
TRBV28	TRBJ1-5	ASSLGRYSNQPQH
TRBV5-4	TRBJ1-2	ASSLSGTGGAEGYT
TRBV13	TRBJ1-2	ASSLEGARGYT
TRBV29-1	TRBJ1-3	SVMGLYSGNTIY
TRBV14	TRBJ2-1	ASSGHGTSGVGAYNEQF
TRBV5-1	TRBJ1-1	ASSSAGTGPTEAF
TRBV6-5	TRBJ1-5	ASSLNQPQH
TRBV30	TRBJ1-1	AWETPPSTEGARTKDTEAF